This paragraph covers one T cell receptor (beta chain) sequence. What it recognizes is unknown. TCR beta CDR3 sequences were amplified from RNA transcripts. Initially, a first-round RT-PCR of the TCR CDR3 employed the HTBI primer set. TCRdb recomputed calls from the multiplex PCR reads with MiXCR, one row per CDR3 protein. The sample contains 500,000 to 550,000 distinct CDR3 sequences, 20% of which appear only once. This sample is drawn from a study of T cells in Graves' hyperthyroidism and ophthalmopathy. This CDR3 has 14 residues. The V end was cut by 2 bases, the J end by 8 bases, with 16 bases between. Germline V CDR1 and CDR2: GTSNPN, SVGIG (reference sequence). Study-wide findings and caveats: Stable hyperthyroidism and ophthalmopathy were separated using 13 V-J signatures.

Based on clinical symptoms, serum thyroxine and TRAb, thyroid ultrasound and orbital computed tomography, diagnoses were reached. Over 8 ml fresh peripheral blood yielded the PBMCs. The chain uses TRBV30 and TRBJ1-3; D possibly corresponds to TRBD1 (5 bases). The receptor comes from a man aged 35-49 years with Graves' ophthalmopathy. The sequenced sample consisted of blood. CDR3 in DNA: TGTGCCTGGAGTTCGACGGGACTAAGGGACACCATATATTTT. Translated: CAWSSTGLRDTIYF.